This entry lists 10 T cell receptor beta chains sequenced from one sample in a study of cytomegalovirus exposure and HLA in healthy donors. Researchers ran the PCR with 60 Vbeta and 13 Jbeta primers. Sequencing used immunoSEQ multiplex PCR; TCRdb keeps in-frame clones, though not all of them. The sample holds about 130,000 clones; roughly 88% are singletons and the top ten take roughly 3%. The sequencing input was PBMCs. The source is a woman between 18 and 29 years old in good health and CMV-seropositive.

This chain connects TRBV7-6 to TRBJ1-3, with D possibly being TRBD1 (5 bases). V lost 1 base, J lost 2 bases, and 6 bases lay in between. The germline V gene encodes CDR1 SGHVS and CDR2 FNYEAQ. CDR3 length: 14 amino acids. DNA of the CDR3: TGTGCCAGCAGCTTAGGACAGACTGGAAACACCATATATTTT. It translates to CASSLGQTGNTIYF.

CDR3 in DNA: TGCGCCAGCAGCCATGTAGGCAGGGGACACTACGAGCAGTACTTC. Its protein product is CASSHVGRGHYEQYF. This chain connects TRBV4-1 to TRBJ2-7, with D perhaps matching TRBD1 (6 bases). The CDR3 runs 15 residues. From germline, CDR1 is MGHRA and CDR2 YSYEKL. The V end lost 3 bases, the J end lost 3 bases, and 15 bases lay between the germline ends.

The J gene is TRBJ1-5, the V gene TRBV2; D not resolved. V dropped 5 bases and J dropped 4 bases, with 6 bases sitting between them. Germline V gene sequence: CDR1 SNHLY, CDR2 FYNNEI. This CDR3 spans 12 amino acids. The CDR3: CASSRGNQPQHF. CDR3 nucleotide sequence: TGTGCCAGCAGTCGAGGGAATCAGCCCCAGCATTTT.

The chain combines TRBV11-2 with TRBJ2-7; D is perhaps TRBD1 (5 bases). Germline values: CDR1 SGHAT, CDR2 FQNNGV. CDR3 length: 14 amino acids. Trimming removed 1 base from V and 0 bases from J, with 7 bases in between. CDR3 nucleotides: TGTGCCAGCAGCTTAGTGGGGCTCTCCTACGAGCAGTACTTC. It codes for CASSLVGLSYEQYF.

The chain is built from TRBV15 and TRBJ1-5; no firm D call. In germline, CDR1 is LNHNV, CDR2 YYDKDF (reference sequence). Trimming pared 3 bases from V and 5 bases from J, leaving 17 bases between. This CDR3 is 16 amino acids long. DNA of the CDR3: TGTGCCACCAGCAGTCCGGGAGGCAGCCACTATCAGCCCCAGCATTTT. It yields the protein CATSSPGGSHYQPQHF. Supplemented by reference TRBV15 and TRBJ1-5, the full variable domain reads DAMVIQNPRYQVTQFGKPVTLSCSQTLNHNVMYWYQQKSSQAPKLLFHYYDKDFNNEADTPDNFQSRRPNTSFCFLDIRSPGLGDTAMYLCATSSPGGSHYQPQHFGDGTRLSIL.

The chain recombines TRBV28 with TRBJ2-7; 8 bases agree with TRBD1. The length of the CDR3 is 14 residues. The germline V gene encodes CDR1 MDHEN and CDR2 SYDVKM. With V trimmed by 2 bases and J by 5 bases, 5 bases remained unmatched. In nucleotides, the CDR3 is TGTGCCAGCAGTTTAGGACAGGGCTGGAACGAGCAGTACTTC. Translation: CASSLGQGWNEQYF. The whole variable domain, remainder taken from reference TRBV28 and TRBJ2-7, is DVKVTQSSRYLVKRTGEKVFLECVQDMDHENMFWYRQDPGLGLRLIYFSYDVKMKEKGDIPEGYSVSREKKERFSLILESASTNQTSMYLCASSLGQGWNEQYFGPGTRLTVT.

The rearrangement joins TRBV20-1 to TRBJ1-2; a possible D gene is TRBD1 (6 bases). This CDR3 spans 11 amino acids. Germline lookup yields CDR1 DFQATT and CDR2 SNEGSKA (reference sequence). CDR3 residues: CSSGEGNGYTF. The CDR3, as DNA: TGCAGCTCAGGGGAAGGGAATGGCTACACCTTC.

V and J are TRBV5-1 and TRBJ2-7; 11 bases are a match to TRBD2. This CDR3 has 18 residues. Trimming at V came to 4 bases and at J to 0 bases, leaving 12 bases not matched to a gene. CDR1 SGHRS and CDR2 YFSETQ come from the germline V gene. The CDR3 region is CASSTYRLAGTSSYEQYF. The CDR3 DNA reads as TGCGCCAGCAGCACATACCGACTAGCGGGGACCTCCTCCTACGAGCAGTACTTC.

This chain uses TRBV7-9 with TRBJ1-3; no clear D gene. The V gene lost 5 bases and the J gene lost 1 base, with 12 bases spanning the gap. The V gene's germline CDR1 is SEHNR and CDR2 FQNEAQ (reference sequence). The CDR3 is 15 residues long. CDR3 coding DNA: TGTGCCAGCAGCCCCGGGGATTGGTCTGGAAACACCATATATTTT. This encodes CASSPGDWSGNTIYF.

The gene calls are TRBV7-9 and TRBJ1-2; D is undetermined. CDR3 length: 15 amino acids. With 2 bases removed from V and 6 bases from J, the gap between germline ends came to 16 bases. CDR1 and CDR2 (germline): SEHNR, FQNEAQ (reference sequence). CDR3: CASSLSETLGHGYTF. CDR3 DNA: TGTGCCAGCAGCTTAAGTGAGACTCTGGGTCATGGCTACACCTTC.